The T cell receptor (beta chain) described here comes from a study of T cells in Graves' hyperthyroidism and ophthalmopathy (dated by TCRdb to the late 2010s). As for the study more broadly: Peripheral blood was collected at initial diagnosis, before any treatment. To identify distinguishing TCR V-J signatures, a discovery cohort of around 98 patients was used, comprising 43 with Graves' ophthalmopathy and around 60 with stable Graves' hyperthyroidism. An independent validation cohort of around 19 hyperthyroidism patients and more than 15 patients who later progressed to ophthalmopathy tested prospective prediction of ophthalmopathy. The approximately 95 discovery patients were divided at random into training and test sets in a 7:3 ratio. Thyroid tissue and blood T-cell repertoires from about six Graves' hyperthyroidism patients were also compared in the study. Following sampling, methimazole starting at 30 mg daily was given to hyperthyroidism patients, and high-dose intravenous methylprednisolone was given to ophthalmopathy patients. The paper describes TCR Vbeta CDR3 sequencing of fewer than 150 peripheral blood samples, made up of about 41 ophthalmopathy patients, roughly 80 hyperthyroidism patients and around 17 progressor patients. Here is what the overall study found, with its caveats: Most expanded thyroid clonotypes (frequency above 0.001) were also detected in blood, a finding suggesting that blood repertoires may reflect thyroid immune responses. During validation, the model predicted progression to ophthalmopathy a median of approximately 7 months ahead of onset, with around 65% sensitivity and 72.22% specificity. No statistical method was used to set the sample size in advance, and investigators knew the group allocation. A 13 V-J signature model separated ophthalmopathy from stable hyperthyroidism, with approximately 87% sensitivity and around 84% specificity in cross-validation and 80%/75% in testing.

V and J lose 6 bases and 3 bases, and a span of 12 bases separates them. There are 13 amino acids in the CDR3, from cysteine to phenylalanine inclusive. CDR3 DNA is the only sequence kept; it has 39 bases, read in frame from the first base. This clonotype was seen many times. The antigen it binds to is not known. Base-call qualities are not available, and no considerably larger clone is one nucleotide away. Graves' hyperthyroidism was defined as stable when no progression to ophthalmopathy occurred over 18 months of follow-up. The hyperthyroidism patients were between 18 and 65 years old and newly diagnosed, with a disease duration of less than 2 months. The study excluded patients with uncontrolled infections, other autoimmune diseases, pregnancy or lactation. Clinical symptoms, serum thyroxine and TRAb, thyroid ultrasound, and orbital computed tomography formed the basis for the diagnoses. PBMCs were separated from under 11 ml of fresh peripheral blood using Ficoll-Paque density gradient centrifugation. Total RNA was extracted with Trizol reagent, and quality was checked on an Agilent 2100 Bioanalyzer.

The TCR beta CDR3 regions were amplified from RNA transcripts. For the first round of RT-PCR on the TCR CDR3, the HTBI primer set was used together with the Qiagen OneStep RT-PCR kit. A second multiplex PCR round built the libraries, followed by size selection and purification. The libraries were sequenced on an Illumina HiSeq2000 using paired-end 100 bp reads. In the authors' own workflow: SOAPnuke was used to process the raw data, with reads discarded if the reads contained adapters or uncalled bases, had a mean Phred below 15, or lacked an exact constant-primer or identifier match. COPE v1.2.5 was used to merge high-quality paired reads, and clonotypes were defined as unique nucleotide sequences. MiTCR v1.1 was used to align clonotypes to the IMGT TRBV, TRBD and TRBJ reference segments. The analysis was restricted to V-J combinations with a frequency above 0.0001, which together covered around 99% of the repertoires. The TCS score was defined as F50 (clonal expansion) divided by E x V (chaos), with BLOSUM62-based TCRdist calculated between CDR3 peptides within each V-J. Welch's t-statistics and random forest reduced roughly 500 V-J features to 13, which were used in a naive Bayes classifier (R e1071). Thyroid-blood repertoire similarity was quantified with the Morisita-Horn index. TCRdb's own reprocessing of the public reads used fastp at Q25 and MiXCR and kept productive beta chains. Every distinct CDR3 protein forms one entry, paired with its most common genes and DNA. TCRdb's processing, not the authors' own work, is the source of the V and J calls. The sample table lists around 800,000 distinct CDR3 sequences, roughly 40% of them with a count of one. In total, the top ten clones hold 8.9% of the sample.

The rearrangement joined TRBV12-3 or TRBV12-4 to TRBJ2-7, and TRBD1 may be the D gene, going by 6 matching bases. The sequencing input was blood. The TCR comes from a man younger than 30 with Graves' hyperthyroidism. The CDR3 is CASSFGGDYEQYF. The DNA sequence follows: TGTGCCAGCAGCTTTGGGGGCGACTACGAGCAGTACTTC.